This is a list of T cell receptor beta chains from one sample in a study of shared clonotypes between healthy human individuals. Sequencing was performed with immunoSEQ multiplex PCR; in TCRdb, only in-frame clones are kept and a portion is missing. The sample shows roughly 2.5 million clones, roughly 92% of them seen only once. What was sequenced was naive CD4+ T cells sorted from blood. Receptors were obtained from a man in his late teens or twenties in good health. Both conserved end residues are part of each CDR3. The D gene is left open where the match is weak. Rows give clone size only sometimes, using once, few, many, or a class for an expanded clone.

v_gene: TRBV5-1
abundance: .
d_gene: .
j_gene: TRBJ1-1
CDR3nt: TGCGCCAGCAGCCTTCAGGTAGACACTGAAGCTTTCTTT
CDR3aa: CASSLQVDTEAFF

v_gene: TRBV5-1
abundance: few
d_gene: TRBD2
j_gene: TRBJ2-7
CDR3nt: TGCGCCAGCAGCCTCGGACTAGCGGGAGTGGGCGAGCAGTACTTC
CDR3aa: CASSLGLAGVGEQYF

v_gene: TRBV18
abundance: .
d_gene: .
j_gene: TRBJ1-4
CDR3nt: TGTGCCAGTTCCTCGGGCAGAGGCGAAAAACTGTTTTTT
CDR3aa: CASSSGRGEKLFF

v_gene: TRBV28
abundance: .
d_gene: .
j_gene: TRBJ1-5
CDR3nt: TGTGCCAGCAGTGTCTATAGCAATCAGCCCCAGCATTTT
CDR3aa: CASSVYSNQPQHF

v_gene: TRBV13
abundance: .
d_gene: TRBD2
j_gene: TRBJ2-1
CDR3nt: TGTGCCAGCAGCTTAATGTTGCGGGGGGGTCACAATGAGCAGTTCTTC
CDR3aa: CASSLMLRGGHNEQFF

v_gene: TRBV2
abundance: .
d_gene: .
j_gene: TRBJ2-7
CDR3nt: TGTGCCAGCAGTGAACCCAGGGGCCCCCACGAGCAGTACTTC
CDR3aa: CASSEPRGPHEQYF

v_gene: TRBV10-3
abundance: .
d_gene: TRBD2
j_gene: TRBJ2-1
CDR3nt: TGTGCCATCAATCCCAGCGGGAGGTCCAATGAGCAGTTCTTC
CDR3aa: CAINPSGRSNEQFF

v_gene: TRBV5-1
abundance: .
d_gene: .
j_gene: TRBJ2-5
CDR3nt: TGCGCCAGCAGCTTGGACAGGGTCCAAGAGACCCAGTACTTC
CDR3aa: CASSLDRVQETQYF

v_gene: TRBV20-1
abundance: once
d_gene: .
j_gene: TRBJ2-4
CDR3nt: TGCAGTGCCAGGGGAGGCTACGCTCAGTACTTC
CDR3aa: CSARGGYAQYF

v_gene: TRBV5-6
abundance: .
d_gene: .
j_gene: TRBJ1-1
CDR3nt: TGTGCCAGCAGCCCACGAAAGACAGGGAACACTGAAGCTTTCTTT
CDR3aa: CASSPRKTGNTEAFF

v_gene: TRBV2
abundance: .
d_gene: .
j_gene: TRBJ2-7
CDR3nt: TGTGCCAGCAGTGACGCTGGGGGAGTGGGCGAGCAGTACTTC
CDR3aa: CASSDAGGVGEQYF

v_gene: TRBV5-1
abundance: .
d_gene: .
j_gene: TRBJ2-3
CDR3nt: TGCGCCAGCAGCTTAAGTGGGGGGCGAAAGATTACTAGCACAGATACGCAGTATTTT
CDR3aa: CASSLSGGRKITSTDTQYF

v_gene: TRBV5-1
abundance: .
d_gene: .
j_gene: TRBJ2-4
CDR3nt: TGCGCCAGCAGCCCTGGGGGGTCGGGAACCAAAAACATTCAGTACTTC
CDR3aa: CASSPGGSGTKNIQYF

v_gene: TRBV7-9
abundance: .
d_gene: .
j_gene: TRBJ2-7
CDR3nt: TGTGCCAGCAGCCCCTCTCCCTACGAGCAGTACTTC
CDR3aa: CASSPSPYEQYF

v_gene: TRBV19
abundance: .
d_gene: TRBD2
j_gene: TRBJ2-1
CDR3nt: TGTGCCAGTAGTAAGGGGACTAGCGGCCGGAGGGGTGAGCAGTTCTTC
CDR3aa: CASSKGTSGRRGEQFF

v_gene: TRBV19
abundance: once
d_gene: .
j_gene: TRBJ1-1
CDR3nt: TGTGCCAGTAGTACCCCAACCATGAACACTGAAGCTTTCTTT
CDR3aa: CASSTPTMNTEAFF

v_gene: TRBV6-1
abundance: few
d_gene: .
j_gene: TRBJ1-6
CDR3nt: TGTGCCAGCAGTGAGCCCTTGCCAATCTCACCCCTCCACTTT
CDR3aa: CASSEPLPISPLHF

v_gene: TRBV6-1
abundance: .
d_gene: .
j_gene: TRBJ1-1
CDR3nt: TGTGCCAGCAGTGAACAGGGATTAAGCACTGAAGCTTTCTTT
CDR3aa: CASSEQGLSTEAFF

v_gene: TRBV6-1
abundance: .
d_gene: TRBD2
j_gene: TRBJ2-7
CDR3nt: TGTGCCAGCAGTGATTCCGGGACTAGCGGGGTCTACGAGCAGTACTTC
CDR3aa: CASSDSGTSGVYEQYF

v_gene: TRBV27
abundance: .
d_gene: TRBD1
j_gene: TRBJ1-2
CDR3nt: TGTGCCAGCAGCCAGGGGGCTAACTATGGCTACACCTTC
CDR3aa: CASSQGANYGYTF

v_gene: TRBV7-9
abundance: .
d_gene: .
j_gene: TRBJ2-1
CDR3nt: TGTGCCAGCAGCTTAGGGGGTGGGAACGCCTACAATGAGCAGTTCTTC
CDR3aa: CASSLGGGNAYNEQFF

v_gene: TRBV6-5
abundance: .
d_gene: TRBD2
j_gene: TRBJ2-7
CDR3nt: TGTGCCAGCAGTTACGCGGCTAGCGGTCCGACCTACGAGCAGTACTTC
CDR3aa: CASSYAASGPTYEQYF

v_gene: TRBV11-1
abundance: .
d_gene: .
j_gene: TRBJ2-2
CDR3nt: TGTGCCAGCAGACTTCCCCGGGGAAATCGGGACACCGGGGAGCTGTTTTTT
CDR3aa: CASRLPRGNRDTGELFF

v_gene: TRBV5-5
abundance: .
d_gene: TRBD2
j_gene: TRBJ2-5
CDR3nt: TGTGCCAGCAGCTCCCCGGGGGGATCGGAAGAGACCCAGTACTTC
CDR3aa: CASSSPGGSEETQYF

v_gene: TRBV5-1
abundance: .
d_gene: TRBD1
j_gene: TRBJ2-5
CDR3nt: TGCGCCAGCAGAGCGACAGGGACGGAGACCCAGTACTTC
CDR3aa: CASRATGTETQYF

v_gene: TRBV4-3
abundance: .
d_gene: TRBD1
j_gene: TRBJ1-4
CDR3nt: TGCGCCAGCAGCCAAGATGGGACAGTTAATGAAAAACTGTTTTTT
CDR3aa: CASSQDGTVNEKLFF

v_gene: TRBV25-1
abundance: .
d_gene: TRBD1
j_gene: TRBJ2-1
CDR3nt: TGTGCCAGCAGTGAGCCGAGACAGGGGAGCAATGAGCAGTTCTTC
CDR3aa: CASSEPRQGSNEQFF

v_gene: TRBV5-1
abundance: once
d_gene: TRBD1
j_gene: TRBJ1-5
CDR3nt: TGCGCCAGCAGCCCAACACCCACAGGGGATCAGCCCCAGCATTTT
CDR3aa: CASSPTPTGDQPQHF

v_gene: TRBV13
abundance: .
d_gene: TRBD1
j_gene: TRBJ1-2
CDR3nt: TGTGCCAGCAGCTTAGGGGGACAGGGCTATAGCTACACCTTC
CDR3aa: CASSLGGQGYSYTF

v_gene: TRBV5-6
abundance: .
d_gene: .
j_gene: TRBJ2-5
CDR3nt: TGTGCCAGCAGCTTGAGGCTTATGAGGGTGGAGACCCAGTACTTC
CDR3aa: CASSLRLMRVETQYF

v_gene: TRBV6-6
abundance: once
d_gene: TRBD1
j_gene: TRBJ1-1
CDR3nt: TGTGCCAGCAGGCCCGGGACAGACTACAAGGCGGCTGAAGCTTTCTTT
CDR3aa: CASRPGTDYKAAEAFF

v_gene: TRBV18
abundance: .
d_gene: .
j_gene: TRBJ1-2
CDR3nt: TGTGCCAGCTCACTTTCAAGCGACAGGGGCTACACCTTC
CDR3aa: CASSLSSDRGYTF

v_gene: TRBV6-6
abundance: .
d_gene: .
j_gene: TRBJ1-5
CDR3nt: TGTGCCAGCGGCCAGGTTAATCAGCCCCAGCATTTT
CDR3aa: CASGQVNQPQHF

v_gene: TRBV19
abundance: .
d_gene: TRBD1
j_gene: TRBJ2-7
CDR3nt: TGTGCCAGTAGATCTTTGACAGGGGGGACCTACGAGCAGTACTTC
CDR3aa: CASRSLTGGTYEQYF

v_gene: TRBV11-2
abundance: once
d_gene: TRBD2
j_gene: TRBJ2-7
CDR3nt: TGTGCCAGCAGCTTAGATGGACTAGCGGGAGGCGGGCGCTACGAGCAGTACTTC
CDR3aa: CASSLDGLAGGGRYEQYF

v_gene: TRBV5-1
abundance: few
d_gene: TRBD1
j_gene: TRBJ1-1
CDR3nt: TGCGCCAGCAGCTCCGGGACAGGGAGCACTGAAGCTTTCTTT
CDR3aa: CASSSGTGSTEAFF